What follows are 32 T cell receptor beta chains derived from one specimen sequenced in a study of cytomegalovirus exposure and HLA in healthy donors. The PCR had 60 Vbeta and 13 Jbeta primers. Clones were sequenced by immunoSEQ multiplex PCR, and TCRdb holds only the in-frame ones, with some missing. The sample gives 90,000 to 120,000 clones, 82% of which show up once; 2% to 3% is in the top ten. Sequenced material: PBMCs. Every receptor here comes from a man aged 30 to 39 in good health and CMV-seropositive.

CDR3 sequence: CASSVSYEQYF. The CDR3 DNA follows: TGTGCCAGCAGTGTATCCTACGAGCAGTACTTC. The chain is built from TRBV6-5 and TRBJ2-7, with D uncertain. The CDR3 contains 11 residues. The V gene lost 5 bases and the J gene lost 1 base, with 3 bases spanning the gap. The V gene's germline CDR1 is MNHEY and CDR2 SVGAGI.

The V call is TRBV13, the J call TRBJ2-7, with 10 bases lining up with TRBD1. The length of the CDR3 is 17 residues. Germline V CDR1 and CDR2: PRHDT, FYEKMQ (reference sequence). Germline trimming cut 5 bases from V and 2 bases from J; bases unmatched to any gene: 12. Here the CDR3 DNA reads TGTGCCAGCAGCCCCGACAGGGGGCGAGGGGACCCCTACGAGCAGTACTTC. This translates into CASSPDRGRGDPYEQYF. Using reference TRBV13 and TRBJ2-7 for the parts outside the CDR3, the full variable domain is AAGVIQSPRHLIKEKRETATLKCYPIPRHDTVYWYQQGPGQDPQFLISFYEKMQSDKGSIPDRFSAQQFSDYHSELNMSSLELGDSALYFCASSPDRGRGDPYEQYFGPGTRLTVT.

The V gene is TRBV6-1, the J gene TRBJ2-2, with D possibly TRBD1 on 5 matching bases. This CDR3 is 14 amino acids long. The germline V and J ends were trimmed by 6 bases and 1 base, with 9 bases remaining between them. From germline, CDR1 is MNHNS and CDR2 SASEGT. CDR3: CASSDSLNTGELFF. The DNA for the CDR3 is TGTGCCAGCAGCGACAGCCTGAACACCGGGGAGCTGTTTTTT.

The chain is built from TRBV18 and TRBJ2-1; TRBD2 matches 13 bases. V was clipped by 2 bases and J by 7 bases; unmatched bases: 11. Germline lookup yields CDR1 KGHSH and CDR2 LQKENI. The CDR3 extends over 18 amino acids. CDR3 region: CASSPVTSGGASLNEQFF. CDR3 nucleotides: TGTGCCAGCTCACCAGTCACTAGCGGGGGGGCGTCTTTGAATGAGCAGTTCTTC.

This clone has a single count. V is TRBV11-3 and J is TRBJ2-2; 10 nucleotides align to TRBD1. Germline CDR1 and CDR2: SGHNT and YENEEA. V shed 0 bases and J 4 bases; nucleotides not matched to a gene: 8. The CDR3 covers 18 residues. The CDR3, as DNA: TGTGCCAGCAGCTTAGATCTAATGGGACAGGGGACCACCGGGGAGCTGTTTTTT. Protein: CASSLDLMGQGTTGELFF.

V usage is TRBV5-1 and J usage is TRBJ1-1, with D uncertain. CDR1 is SGHRS and CDR2 is YFSETQ in the germline V gene. This CDR3 has 14 residues. V lost 6 bases to trimming and J lost 0 bases, with 12 bases between them. CDR3 DNA sequence: TGCGCCAGCATGAGGGATTTGGTGAACACTGAAGCTTTCTTT. The encoded protein is CASMRDLVNTEAFF.

V gene TRBV18 combines with J gene TRBJ2-1, with D perhaps TRBD1 (6 bases). V was clipped by 2 bases and J by 6 bases, with 11 bases between them. Germline V CDR1 and CDR2: KGHSH, LQKENI. The CDR3 runs 14 residues. The CDR3 loop reads CASSPGTSPNEQFF. CDR3 sequence (DNA): TGTGCCAGCTCACCAGGGACAAGCCCCAATGAGCAGTTCTTC.

This clone turned up a few times. The chain links TRBV6-6 to TRBJ2-7; TRBD2 agrees at 11 bases. This CDR3 has 15 residues. Looked up from germline, CDR1 is MNHNY and CDR2 is SVGAGI (reference sequence). With 5 bases clipped from V and 3 bases from J, the junction kept 6 bases outside the gene matches. The CDR3 DNA reads TGTGCCAGCAGTGACACTAGCGGGGGAAACTACGAGCAGTACTTC. Amino acids: CASSDTSGGNYEQYF.

V usage is TRBV6-5 and J usage is TRBJ1-1, with D hard to call. The germline CDR1 and CDR2 sequences are MNHEY and SVGAGI. The germline V and J ends were trimmed by 5 bases and 7 bases, with 14 bases remaining between them. This CDR3 is 13 amino acids long. The DNA for the CDR3 is TGTGCCAGCAGTGTCACGGTAACCTTTGAAGCTTTCTTT. Its translation: CASSVTVTFEAFF.

The chain combines TRBV11-3 with TRBJ2-3; 9 nucleotides match TRBD1. The J segment lost 5 bases and the V segment lost 6 bases, leaving 9 bases of the junction unmatched. CDR1 and CDR2 from the germline V gene are SGHNT and YENEEA. This CDR3 has 15 residues. The CDR3 sequence: CASRGQGYWGDTQYF. In nucleotides, the CDR3 is TGTGCCAGCAGAGGACAGGGGTACTGGGGAGATACGCAGTATTTT.

In this sample, this clone turned up once. The junction does not match germline at one end; this may be a read error. The CDR3 loop is CSSSLLADTEAFF. The CDR3 nucleotides read TGTTCCAGCAGCTTATTGGCTGACACTGAAGCTTTCTTT. This chain connects TRBV7-9 to TRBJ1-1; D gene unclear. CDR1 and CDR2 from the germline V gene are SEHNR and FQNEAQ (reference sequence). The CDR3 runs 13 residues.

This chain uses TRBV28 with TRBJ2-7; D not resolved. The CDR3 spans 15 residues. With 6 bases removed from V and 2 bases from J, the gap between germline ends came to 17 bases. CDR1 is MDHEN, CDR2 SYDVKM, per germline. The chain's CDR3 is CASSSSRQVAYEQYF. The CDR3 DNA is TGTGCCAGCAGCAGTTCCCGCCAGGTAGCCTACGAGCAGTACTTC.

The rearrangement joins TRBV6-1 to TRBJ2-1; a possible D gene is TRBD1 (6 bases). V lost 6 bases and J lost 0, with 12 bases in between. The CDR3 is 15 residues long. Per the germline V gene, CDR1 is MNHNS and CDR2 is SASEGT. CDR3 nucleotide sequence: TGTGCCAGCAGACCCGGACAGTACTCCTACAATGAGCAGTTCTTC. Protein product: CASRPGQYSYNEQFF.

The rearrangement joins TRBV7-3 to TRBJ2-1; 8 bases are a match to TRBD1. Trimming at V came to 3 bases and at J to 2 bases, leaving 3 bases not matched to a gene. This CDR3 has 15 amino acids. CDR1 is SGHTA, CDR2 FQGTGA, per germline. The CDR3 is CASSLNRGTYNEQFF. As DNA, the CDR3 is TGTGCCAGCAGCTTGAACAGGGGGACCTACAATGAGCAGTTCTTC.

The chain combines TRBV5-1 with TRBJ2-5; D is ambiguous. The CDR3 spans 14 residues. V lost 0 bases to trimming and J lost 1 base, with 7 bases between them. Germline V gene sequence: CDR1 SGHRS, CDR2 YFSETQ. Here the CDR3 reads CASSLAPFQETQYF. CDR3 DNA: TGCGCCAGCAGCTTGGCCCCATTCCAAGAGACCCAGTACTTC.

The chain has TRBV11-3 and TRBJ2-6; perhaps TRBD2 as D (5 bases). Trimming removed 7 bases at V and 2 bases at J, with 12 bases between. Germline CDR1 SGHNT, CDR2 YENEEA. This CDR3 comprises 15 residues. CDR3 sequence (DNA): TGTGCCAGCAACACCGAGGGCGCTGGGGCCAACGTCCTGACTTTC. Protein: CASNTEGAGANVLTF.

This clone has a single count. The V gene is TRBV13, the J gene TRBJ2-7, with TRBD1 matching over 12 bases. V shed 4 bases, J shed 3 bases, and the junction held 4 bases outside the gene matches. Per germline, CDR1 PRHDT and CDR2 FYEKMQ (reference sequence). CDR3 length equals 15 residues. The CDR3 DNA reads as TGTGCCAGCAGCTCGGGACAGGGGGCGATCTACGAGCAGTACTTC. It translates to CASSSGQGAIYEQYF. Looking up the rest from reference TRBV13 and TRBJ2-7 gives the full variable domain: AAGVIQSPRHLIKEKRETATLKCYPIPRHDTVYWYQQGPGQDPQFLISFYEKMQSDKGSIPDRFSAQQFSDYHSELNMSSLELGDSALYFCASSSGQGAIYEQYFGPGTRLTVT.

The chain employs TRBV5-1 and TRBJ2-3; 16 bases are shared with TRBD2. The CDR3 loop spans 21 amino acids. V shed 4 bases and J 1 base; nucleotides not matched to a gene: 15. Germline loops: CDR1 SGHRS, CDR2 YFSETQ. The CDR3 spells CASSQSLPGLAGGPRTDTQYF. The CDR3 DNA reads as TGCGCCAGCAGCCAGTCCCTACCGGGACTAGCGGGGGGGCCTCGCACAGATACGCAGTATTTT.

The rearrangement uses TRBV6-5 and TRBJ2-7, with 8 bases identical to TRBD2. Germline values: CDR1 MNHEY, CDR2 SVGAGI. Trimming cost V 6 bases and J 6 bases; bases outside gene matches: 13. The CDR3 runs 15 residues. As DNA, the CDR3 is TGTGCCAGCAGGGCCGGGACTAGACCACCCGGCGAGCAGTACTTC. Translating it yields CASRAGTRPPGEQYF.

This clone was seen once. V and J are TRBV19 and TRBJ1-5, with unresolved D. Trimming cost V 2 bases and J 2 bases, with 22 bases left between them. CDR3 length: 19 residues. Germline CDR1 is LNHDA and CDR2 is SQIVND (reference sequence). The CDR3 is CASSIPRGSRIKGNQPQHF. CDR3 in DNA: TGTGCCAGTAGTATACCCCGCGGCTCTCGAATTAAAGGCAATCAGCCCCAGCATTTT.

A single count supports this clone. The chain couples TRBV7-3 to TRBJ1-2; 8 nucleotides match TRBD1. Germline loops: CDR1 SGHTA, CDR2 FQGTGA. The V gene end was trimmed by 4 bases and the J gene end by 5 bases; junction bases not matched to a gene: 6. The CDR3 has 14 residues. CDR3 nucleotides: TGTGCCAGCAGCTCCGGACAGGGAGGTTATGGCTACACCTTC. It translates to CASSSGQGGYGYTF.

This clone appeared a single time. The chain is built from TRBV28 and TRBJ1-5; 8 bases are a match to TRBD1. The CDR3 consists of 15 residues. V was pared by 5 bases and J by 5 bases, with 8 bases of the junction left unmatched. Per germline, CDR1 MDHEN and CDR2 SYDVKM. The CDR3 region is CASSVTGGGDQPQHF. Written as DNA, the CDR3 is TGTGCCAGCAGTGTCACAGGGGGTGGAGATCAGCCCCAGCATTTT.

This chain joins TRBV27 and TRBJ1-5, with D uncertain. CDR3 length: 15 residues. Trimming pared 5 bases from V and 4 bases from J, leaving 15 bases between. The germline CDR1 and CDR2 sequences are MNHEY and SMNVEV (reference sequence). CDR3 in amino acids: CASSTGLWSNQPQHF. The DNA of the CDR3 is TGTGCCAGCAGTACCGGACTGTGGAGTAATCAGCCCCAGCATTTT.

This sequence joins TRBV6-5 and TRBJ1-5; D remains unclear. Looked up from germline, CDR1 is MNHEY and CDR2 is SVGAGI. Trimming cost V 0 bases and J 5 bases, with 8 bases left between them. CDR3 size: 14 residues. The CDR3 sequence: CASSYSAGDQPQHF. CDR3 in DNA: TGTGCCAGCAGTTACTCCGCCGGGGATCAGCCCCAGCATTTT.

The V and J genes are TRBV6-1 and TRBJ2-2, with D maybe TRBD2 (5 bases). Germline values: CDR1 MNHNS, CDR2 SASEGT. V lost 0 bases and J lost 6, with 14 bases in between. CDR3 length: 16 amino acids. The CDR3 coding sequence is TGTGCCAGCAGTGAAGCGTGGAGAGGGATCTCCGGGGAGCTGTTTTTT. Protein product: CASSEAWRGISGELFF.

The chain's CDR3 is CASSDSGRGKNGYTF. CDR3 nucleotide sequence: TGTGCCAGCAGTGACTCTGGCAGGGGGAAGAATGGCTACACCTTC. The chain combines TRBV6-4 with TRBJ1-2; TRBD1 agrees at 7 bases. V lost 0 bases, J lost 6 bases, and 7 bases stayed unmatched. CDR3 length: 15 amino acids. The germline gives CDR1 MRHNA, CDR2 SNTAGT.

This clone was found a few times. This rearrangement joins TRBV5-5 to TRBJ1-1; D ambiguous. The CDR3 covers 11 residues. CDR1 and CDR2 from the germline V gene are SGHKS and YYEKEE (reference sequence). The V gene lost 1 base and the J gene lost 5 bases, with 3 bases spanning the gap. In DNA form, the CDR3 reads TGTGCCAGCAGCTTGCGGACTGAAGCTTTCTTT. As protein: CASSLRTEAFF.

V gene TRBV5-1 combines with J gene TRBJ2-3, with TRBD2 matching over 8 bases. Germline V gene lookup returns CDR1 SGHRS and CDR2 YFSETQ. CDR3 length equals 15 residues. V lost 4 bases and J lost 5; bases outside the gene matches: 9. The CDR3 DNA is TGCGCCAGCAGCGGCCCGACGGGGGGGATAGATACGCAGTATTTT. This codes for CASSGPTGGIDTQYF.

This chain uses TRBV14 with TRBJ1-3, with D uncertain. The V and J ends lost 3 bases and 2 bases respectively, with 8 bases between them. The CDR3 totals 14 residues. Germline V CDR1 and CDR2: SGHDN, FVKESK. The CDR3 DNA follows: TGTGCCAGCAGCCAGGATACAGCTGGAAACACCATATATTTT. Translated, it gives CASSQDTAGNTIYF.

The count of this clone is one. This sequence joins TRBV5-1 and TRBJ2-5; a weak D match, TRBD2 (6 bases). Trimming shortened V by 0 bases and J by 4 bases, and 10 bases separated the two germline ends. The CDR3 is 14 residues long. The germline V gene encodes CDR1 SGHRS and CDR2 YFSETQ. CDR3 in amino acids: CASSLVRERETQYF. For the CDR3, the DNA is TGCGCCAGCAGCTTGGTCCGGGAGCGAGAGACCCAGTACTTC.

This chain joins TRBV6-5 and TRBJ2-3; 9 positions agree with TRBD2. V lost 7 bases and J lost 0; bases outside the gene matches: 5. CDR1 and CDR2 (germline): MNHEY, SVGAGI. This CDR3 is built from 15 residues. In nucleotides, the CDR3 is TGTGCCAGCAAAAGAGCGGGGGGTAGCACAGATACGCAGTATTTT. Translated: CASKRAGGSTDTQYF.

CDR3 sequence reads: CASSDPSGGDQETQYF. CDR3 sequence (DNA): TGCGCCAGCAGTGACCCTAGCGGGGGGGACCAAGAGACCCAGTACTTC. V is TRBV10-1 and J is TRBJ2-5, with 12 bases fitting TRBD2. Germline V gene sequence: CDR1 WNHNN, CDR2 SYGVQD (reference sequence). This CDR3 spans 16 amino acids. Trimming cost V 3 bases and J 0 bases; bases outside gene matches: 2.